This T cell receptor (beta chain) was identified during a study of blood T cell repertoires in COVID-19 (dated by TCRdb to 2018 to 2020). Study-wide context: Collaborator samples came from the United States, Italy and Spain and covered acute and convalescent phases of COVID-19. The material from the prospective study consisted of cDNA or gDNA derived from T cells, B-cell-depleted T cells, or PBMCs. Subjects who had been exposed to COVID-19, were actively infected with it, or had recovered from it provided the deeply sampled blood TCRbeta repertoires that made up the dataset. The repertoires were released in a freely available public database intended as a resource for research on the immune response to SARS-CoV-2. Samples came from the ongoing ImmuneRACE study (first 160 participants) plus 1,254 subjects from 6 global collaborators. A de-identified subject ID, COVID-19 status, age in years and sex were almost always included in the sample metadata. Where available, HLA class I and class II types were taken from metadata supplied by the sample provider and were not determined by assay-based typing. The research as a whole found: How much clinical and demographic metadata was included differed by source and by participant, and the metadata was provided uncurated.

With regard to this clone: No cognate antigen has been identified for it. The sample holds no much larger clone one base away, and base qualities are not on file.

The germline V gene (reference sequence) gives CDR1 as LNHDA and CDR2 as SQIVND. V is clipped by 2 bases and J by 3 bases, and the sequence between their germline boundaries is 10 bases long. The CDR3 numbers 14 residues from cysteine through phenylalanine. The sequence is cut down to CDR3 DNA, 42 bases in frame from base 1. TCRbeta CDR3 regions were amplified from genomic DNA by means of the immunoSEQ Assay, a bias-controlled multiplex PCR. Under the source paper's analysis protocol: The number of nucleated cells in each sample was estimated by amplification of reference gene primers within the assay. To quantify the absolute abundance of each unique TCRbeta CDR3 rearrangement, sequence reads were collapsed and filtered. For each sample, productive Simpson clonality was calculated as the square root of Simpson's diversity index over productive rearrangements. TCRdb's version of the immuneACCESS table is confined to in-frame rearrangements and falls short of the full clone set. An unresolved V gene accounts for under half of the shortfall where checked; the remainder is of unknown origin. Clonal size and the V and J genes are those of that table, whereas D and trimming came from the DNA. For this sample the table gives hundreds of thousands of clones, of which approximately 90% were detected only once. 1.1% of the sample goes to the ten largest clones.

Participants in the prospective study were aged about 18 to 89 years, lived in 24 United States geographic areas, and enrolled through a virtual design. In the prospective study, cohorts were assigned on the basis of participant-reported clinical history obtained from a screening survey and a study questionnaire. Recovered participants in ImmuneRACE Cohort 3 were defined as having two consecutive negative NP/OP PCR tests, clearance from a healthcare professional, or resolution of symptoms. In the prospective study, whole blood, serum and a nasopharyngeal or oropharyngeal swab were collected from each participant by mobile phlebotomists. Prospective study participants could optionally give additional blood draws and questionnaires over a roughly 2-month period. Before DNA extraction, prospective study blood samples were shipped either frozen or at room temperature.

In this chain, TRBV19 is recombined with TRBJ1-2, with the D gene too uncertain to name. This receptor was taken from a man aged 25-45 years who had recovered from COVID-19. Sequencing used PBMCs or T cells enriched from blood (not recorded which). Here the CDR3 is given as CASSISPGDYGYTF. Here is the DNA: TGTGCCAGTAGTATAAGCCCCGGAGACTATGGCTACACCTTC.